The T cell receptor (beta chain) under discussion was sequenced for a study of response to subunit inactivated influenza vaccine. Overall study findings and caveats: Authors suggested few new T cells are recruited by each seasonal influenza vaccination.

CDR1 MNHEY and CDR2 SMNVEV come from the germline V gene (reference sequence). This CDR3 has 17 residues. Trimming cost V 4 bases and J 3 bases; bases outside gene matches: 9. TCRdb processed the RT-PCR reads anew with MiXCR; each CDR3 protein has one entry. The table shows about 520,000 distinct CDR3 sequences, with around 7.9% occurring only once. This clonotype has more than one count but fewer than ten. Its antigen is as yet unknown. This chain connects TRBV27 to TRBJ2-6; TRBD1 aligns across 7 bases. This TCR was sampled from a man aged 50 to 69 who received an inactivated influenza vaccine. Sequencing used PBMCs from blood, obtained around 25 months after vaccination. CDR3 region: CASSSSAGGHGANVLTF. In DNA, the CDR3 is TGTGCCAGCAGTTCATCGGCAGGGGGACATGGGGCCAACGTCCTGACTTTC.